The rows below give T cell receptor beta chains drawn from one sample of a study of tumor-infiltrating lymphocytes in oesophageal squamous cell carcinoma. TCRdb redid the calling of the PCR reads with MiXCR, one entry per CDR3 protein. The profile shows tens of thousands of distinct CDR3 sequences, more than 35% of them singletons. Sequenced material: esophageal tumor tissue. Receptors were obtained from a male donor with esophageal squamous cell carcinoma. The conserved cysteine and the conserved F or W are not part of the CDR3 here. D genes are given only for firm matches. Clone size appears in some rows only: once, few, many, or a class for an expanded clone.

D gene,clone size,V gene,J gene,CDR3 protein
NA,few,TRBV7-3,TRBJ2-5,ASSLASGNQETQY
NA,NA,TRBV7-9,NA,ASSYLQTKYNEQF
TRBD2,NA,TRBV5-1,TRBJ2-4,ASSQGGGANIQY
NA,many,TRBV19,TRBJ1-1,ASRGLVNTEAF
TRBD2,few,TRBV7-9,TRBJ2-1,ASSLGKGTNNEQF
NA,NA,TRBV7-3,NA,ASSRGLETQY
NA,NA,TRBV7-2,TRBJ2-1,ASSSQGFIQF
NA,NA,TRBV5-1,TRBJ2-5,ASSLWGEGQETQY
TRBD2,many,TRBV6-2/TRBV6-3,TRBJ2-7,ASSYPAGASYEQY
TRBD2,NA,TRBV7-3,TRBJ2-1,ASSSSRLGGNEQF
NA,NA,TRBV12-3/TRBV12-4,TRBJ2-7,ASRPASVSSYNEQY
TRBD2,many,TRBV11-2,TRBJ2-2,ASSPFGGGTGELF
NA,NA,TRBV7-8,NA,ASSPRGRETQY
NA,many,TRBV19,TRBJ2-3,ASSRLGIYTDTQY
NA,NA,TRBV10-3,TRBJ2-6,AISESGGAQAHVLT
NA,few,TRBV7-9,TRBJ1-4,ASSFTEKLF
NA,few,TRBV2,TRBJ1-2,ASSVRALGYGYT
TRBD1,few,TRBV5-1,TRBJ2-5,ASSLYGQGRETQY
TRBD1,NA,TRBV5-1,NA,ASSSAPGTGTYEQF
TRBD1,NA,TRBV6-6,NA,ASSPGTGPHNEQF
NA,many,TRBV24-1,TRBJ1-5,ATSAAGGNQPQH
NA,many,TRBV6-1,TRBJ2-6,ASSSRRSGANVLT
NA,medium-sized,TRBV6-6,TRBJ2-1,ASSYSQGLFEQF
NA,NA,TRBV7-2,TRBJ2-5,ASSWGGAQETQY
NA,once,TRBV5-1,NA,ASSLEEAEQF
NA,NA,TRBV7-3,TRBJ2-5,ASSRSGTPEETQY
TRBD1,many,TRBV10-2,TRBJ1-6,ASSGDRGNSPLH
NA,NA,TRBV6-1,TRBJ1-6,ASSRRTTFSNSPLH